The present T cell receptor beta chain was sequenced within a study of cytomegalovirus exposure and HLA in healthy donors. Study in general: Among the 398 genotyped donors, around 81% were placed in the Caucasian-associated ancestry cluster.

Study results and caveats: The study carried out a later analysis of TCR beta sequences. It associated 15,000 to 20,000 of them with specific HLA alleles at a false discovery rate of 0.05. Relative to equally common others, HLA-associated TCR beta chains showed greater clonal expansion in a later analysis. A link between a missense DCLRE1C variant and TCR beta V- and J-gene trimming emerged from a later analysis.

The PCR was carried out with 60 Vbeta primers and 13 Jbeta primers. Generated by immunoSEQ multiplex PCR, the TCRdb table keeps only in-frame clones and is missing some. In all, the sample yields about 160,000 clones. Concerning this clone: What it binds is unknown.

The V end lost 10 bases, the J end lost 3 bases, and 18 bases lay between the germline ends. Germline values: CDR1 LNHDA, CDR2 SQIVND (reference sequence). The CDR3 covers 15 residues. This chain links TRBV19 with TRBJ2-2; tentatively, D is TRBD2 (5 bases). Sequenced: PBMCs. This receptor was obtained from a man under 40 in good health and CMV-seronegative. DNA for the CDR3: TGTGCCACCGGCCGCCTAGCAAGTTACACCGGGGAGCTGTTTTTT. The encoded protein is CATGRLASYTGELFF.